One sample yielded the 27 T cell receptor beta chains listed below, sequenced in a study of blood T cells in healthy people across ages. A second PCR of roughly 7 to 11 cycles used a sample-barcoded 5' primer and a J-beta primer mix. TCRdb ran MiXCR on the 5' RACE reads and lists one entry per CDR3 protein. Of over a million distinct CDR3 sequences in the sample, around two fifths were seen once. Source material: blood. These receptors all stem from a woman aged 18-35 years in good health.

This clonotype was observed a few times. This chain links TRBV20-1 with TRBJ2-6; a weak D match, TRBD2 (5 bases). Between the trimmed V and J ends, which lost 0 bases and 9 bases, there was a span of 9 bases. CDR1 DFQATT and CDR2 SNEGSKA come from the germline V gene (reference sequence). This CDR3 has 13 amino acids. CDR3 residues: CSAREWGDNVLTF. CDR3 nucleotide sequence: TGCAGTGCTAGAGAGTGGGGAGACAACGTCCTGACTTTC.

This clonotype was seen more than once but under ten times. The chain couples TRBV6-5 to TRBJ2-7; the match to TRBD1 covers 9 bases. Germline CDR1 is MNHEY and CDR2 is SVGAGI. V lost 5 bases and J lost 1; bases outside the gene matches: 9. The CDR3 runs to 16 residues. CDR3 protein: CASSTQGAWGSYEQYF. In nucleotides, the CDR3 is TGTGCCAGCAGTACACAGGGGGCATGGGGTTCCTACGAGCAGTACTTC.

This clonotype has more than one count but fewer than ten. The V and J genes are TRBV29-1 and TRBJ2-2, with 8 bases identical to TRBD2. V shed 3 bases, J shed 4 bases, and the junction held 4 bases outside the gene matches. This CDR3 contains 14 residues. Germline CDR1 reads SQVTM; CDR2 reads ANQGSEA. CDR3 DNA sequence: TGCAGCGTTGAGTTTGCGGGAGGCACCGGGGAGCTGTTTTTT. It is translated as CSVEFAGGTGELFF.

Of note for this clonotype: This clone may be a read error of a much larger clone one base away. The chain uses TRBV15 and TRBJ2-3; possible D gene TRBD2, 7 bases. CDR3 length: 15 residues. Germline V gives CDR1 LNHNV, CDR2 YYDKDF (reference sequence). The V end was cut by 0 bases, the J end by 4 bases, with 11 bases between. This chain's CDR3 is CATSRDRGAADTQYF. The CDR3 DNA reads TGTGCCACCAGCAGAGACCGGGGGGCCGCAGATACGCAGTATTTT.

Only a few counts were recorded for this clonotype. The rearrangement uses TRBV5-6 and TRBJ1-5, with a tentative D call TRBD1 (6 bases). Looked up from germline, CDR1 is SGHDT and CDR2 is YYEEEE. V was shortened by 5 bases and J by 2 bases, with 14 bases between the two germline ends. This CDR3 spans 15 amino acids. The CDR3 DNA reads TGTGCCAGCAGTTTGTACAGGGCTGGCAATCAGCCCCAGCATTTT. Residues: CASSLYRAGNQPQHF.

This clonotype was seen at least ten times. The J gene is TRBJ2-5, the V gene TRBV29-1; D call uncertain. The CDR3 loop spans 17 amino acids. V shed 3 bases and J shed 0 bases, with 20 bases lying between them. Germline V gene sequence: CDR1 SQVTM, CDR2 ANQGSEA. This CDR3 is CSVERFGRASYQETQYF. CDR3 DNA sequence: TGCAGCGTTGAGCGGTTCGGCAGAGCTTCGTACCAAGAGACCCAGTACTTC.

The genes are TRBV4-1 and TRBJ2-7, with D unclear. Germline assignment: CDR1 MGHRA and CDR2 YSYEKL. The CDR3 length is 16 residues. Trimming removed 1 base from V and 5 bases from J, with 18 bases in between. This CDR3 reads CASSQGTQAVRNEQYF. The CDR3 coding sequence is TGCGCCAGCAGCCAAGGGACGCAGGCCGTAAGGAACGAGCAGTACTTC.

V gene TRBV7-6 combines with J gene TRBJ2-3; D tentatively reads TRBD1 or TRBD2 (5 bases each). Per the germline V gene, CDR1 is SGHVS and CDR2 is FNYEAQ. The V and J ends lost 5 bases and 6 bases respectively, with 18 bases between them. There are 15 residues in the CDR3. CDR3 nucleotides: TGTGCCAGCAGCCCCGGTCTCACTGGGGGTGATACGCAGTATTTT. Translated: CASSPGLTGGDTQYF.

The rearrangement uses TRBV6-1 and TRBJ2-5; D might be TRBD2 (6 bases). Trimming left V 5 bases short and J 11 bases short, with 9 bases between. This CDR3 is 10 amino acids long. Germline V CDR1 and CDR2: MNHNS, SASEGT. The DNA for the CDR3 is TGTGCCAGCAGTATGGGGAGGCAGTACTTC. Its protein product is CASSMGRQYF.

V and J are TRBV5-1 and TRBJ2-5; TRBD2 aligns across 7 bases. Germline values: CDR1 SGHRS, CDR2 YFSETQ. This CDR3 is built from 14 residues. The junction had 10 bases not matched to a gene; V was cut back by 0 bases and J by 11 bases. The CDR3 DNA reads as TGCGCCAGCAGCTTGGCTAGCGGAAGCAATGAGCAGTACTTC. Protein sequence: CASSLASGSNEQYF.

Notes on this clonotype: The junction departs from germline at one end; a sequencing error may be responsible. The genes are TRBV5-1 and TRBJ2-7; 7 nucleotides agree with TRBD1. Per the germline V gene, CDR1 is SGHRS and CDR2 is YFSETQ. The CDR3 runs to 13 residues. The CDR3 reads CASSLDRAYGQYF. The CDR3 DNA reads as TGCGCCAGCAGCCTCGACAGGGCCTACGGGCAGTACTTC.

The V gene is TRBV10-3, the J gene TRBJ1-1; no definite D call. Looked up from germline, CDR1 is ENHRY and CDR2 is SYGVKD. This CDR3 spans 12 amino acids. With 6 bases removed from V and 6 bases from J, the gap between germline ends came to 11 bases. CDR3 DNA: TGTGCCATCAGCTACTCCAATTCTGAAGCTTTCTTT. Its translation is CAISYSNSEAFF.

This clonotype was seen many times. The junction shows a germline mismatch at one end, possibly a read error. The rearrangement links TRBV12-3 or TRBV12-4 to TRBJ1-2, with D maybe TRBD1 (5 bases). CDR3 size: 14 residues. The CDR3 DNA follows: TGTGCCAGCAGCTTAGGTCAGGGTAGCTATGGCTACACCTTC. Translated, it gives CASSLGQGSYGYTF.

The chain employs TRBV5-1 and TRBJ2-7; D unresolved. Germline values: CDR1 SGHRS, CDR2 YFSETQ. The V end was cut by 0 bases, the J end by 4 bases, with 14 bases between. The CDR3 is made up of 15 amino acids. The CDR3 DNA follows: TGCGCCAGCAGCTTGGCGGCAGGCGGTGGTTACGAGCAGTACTTC. Protein sequence: CASSLAAGGGYEQYF.

This clonotype was observed a handful of times. V usage is TRBV9 and J usage is TRBJ2-3, with 9 nucleotides matching TRBD2. Per germline, CDR1 SGDLS and CDR2 YYNGEE. CDR3 length: 16 residues. With 2 bases clipped from V and 1 base from J, the junction kept 5 bases outside the gene matches. CDR3 sequence reads: CASSVASGVRTDTQYF. CDR3 DNA sequence: TGTGCCAGCAGCGTGGCTAGCGGGGTCCGCACAGATACGCAGTATTTT.

The V call is TRBV10-3, the J call TRBJ2-1; D may be TRBD1 (6 bases). The germline V and J ends were trimmed by 8 bases and 12 bases, with 20 bases remaining between them. Germline V lookup: CDR1 ENHRY, CDR2 SYGVKD. The CDR3 length is 13 residues. For the CDR3, the DNA is TGTGCCATCCAGACGGAGTTACAGGGTTCGCAGTTCTTC. Translating gives CAIQTELQGSQFF.

The chain carries TRBV7-2 and TRBJ2-2, with 12 bases aligning to TRBD2. The germline V gene has CDR1 SGHTA and CDR2 FQGNSA. CDR3 length: 17 amino acids. After removal of 2 bases from V and 7 bases from J, the junction contained 8 bases not matched to a gene. The CDR3 coding sequence is TGTGCCAGCAGCTTACTGTCGACTAGCGGGAGTGGCGGGGAGCTGTTTTTT. Translated, it gives CASSLLSTSGSGGELFF.

V gene TRBV9 combines with J gene TRBJ1-2, with D possibly being TRBD1 (6 bases). Germline V gene lookup returns CDR1 SGDLS and CDR2 YYNGEE. CDR3 length: 16 residues. Trimming took 0 bases from V and 7 from J, leaving 19 bases between them. CDR3 loop: CASSVAPSGAIRGYTF. The CDR3 nucleotides read TGTGCCAGCAGCGTAGCCCCTTCAGGGGCGATTCGTGGCTACACCTTC.

This clonotype was counted only a few times. CDR3 nucleotides: TGCAGCGTTGAAAAGGCTAGCGGGAGGTGGAATGAGCAGTTCTTC. Amino acid sequence: CSVEKASGRWNEQFF. The rearrangement links TRBV29-1 to TRBJ2-1; 11 nucleotides align to TRBD2. The CDR3 sequence is 15 residues long. Germline loops: CDR1 SQVTM, CDR2 ANQGSEA. Trimming at V came to 2 bases and at J to 7 bases, leaving 7 bases not matched to a gene.

The rearrangement uses TRBV7-8 and TRBJ1-2; 7 positions match TRBD1. The germline V gene has CDR1 SGHVS and CDR2 FQNEAQ. The CDR3 totals 16 residues. V shed 4 bases and J 6 bases; nucleotides not matched to a gene: 14. The CDR3 sequence: CASSSNRATGNDGYTF. The CDR3 nucleotides are TGTGCCAGCAGCTCAAACAGAGCGACAGGGAACGATGGCTACACCTTC.

This chain joins TRBV19 and TRBJ1-1, with 7 bases fitting TRBD1. The CDR3 sequence is 16 residues long. The germline V gene encodes CDR1 LNHDA and CDR2 SQIVND (reference sequence). V shed 6 bases, J shed 3 bases, and the junction held 13 bases outside the gene matches. CDR3 amino acids: CASREGGVYPDTEAFF. Here the CDR3 DNA reads TGTGCCAGTAGGGAAGGGGGCGTTTATCCGGACACTGAAGCTTTCTTT.

The chain combines TRBV19 with TRBJ2-1; D ambiguous. The V and J ends lost 6 bases and 6 bases respectively, with 6 bases between them. There are 11 residues in the CDR3. Per the germline V gene, CDR1 is LNHDA and CDR2 is SQIVND (reference sequence). The CDR3 DNA sequence: TGTGCCAGTAGGATGGTCAATGAGCAGTTCTTC. Protein product: CASRMVNEQFF.

This clonotype was seen a single time. The chain has TRBV28 and TRBJ2-2; TRBD2 agrees at 7 bases. The CDR3 is made up of 15 amino acids. With 2 bases clipped from V and 5 bases from J, the junction kept 5 bases outside the gene matches. The germline V gene has CDR1 MDHEN and CDR2 SYDVKM. CDR3 bases: TGTGCCAGCAGTTTACCCAGGGAGGGGACCGGGGAGCTGTTTTTT. Protein: CASSLPREGTGELFF.

The CDR3 bases are TGTGCCACCAGCAGAGAGGCGGGAGTATTCGTGGCAGATACGCAGTATTTT. This encodes CATSREAGVFVADTQYF. V gene TRBV15 combines with J gene TRBJ2-3; 7 nucleotides agree with TRBD2. This CDR3 region has 17 residues. V shed 0 bases and J 4 bases; nucleotides not matched to a gene: 10. CDR1 LNHNV and CDR2 YYDKDF come from the germline V gene (reference sequence).

This clonotype was counted a few times. The chain links TRBV21-1 to TRBJ2-1; the listed D gene, TRBD1, was not tested against the DNA. TRBV21-1 is tagged as a pseudogene. This CDR3 spans 13 amino acids. The CDR3 nucleotides are TGTGCCAGCAGCAAAGCACAGGGCCATGAGCAGTTCTTC. Residues: CASSKAQGHEQFF.

To note about this clonotype: A much larger clone sits a single nucleotide away, making a read error possible. The CDR3 spells CASSLDTGNTDRQYF. As DNA, the CDR3 is TGTGCCAGCAGCTTAGACACCGGGAACACAGATAGGCAGTATTTT. The chain couples TRBV11-2 to TRBJ2-3, with D possibly matching TRBD2 (5 bases). The CDR3 consists of 15 residues. Germline-derived CDR1 and CDR2 are SGHAT and FQNNGV.

The chain carries TRBV10-3 and TRBJ1-5; tentatively, D is TRBD1 (5 bases). The V gene's germline CDR1 is ENHRY and CDR2 SYGVKD. There are 15 residues in the CDR3. V dropped 8 bases and J dropped 4 bases, with 18 bases sitting between them. In DNA, the CDR3 is TGTGCCATCCGGGCCGGGCAAGAGGGGAATCAGCCCCAGCATTTT. Protein product: CAIRAGQEGNQPQHF.